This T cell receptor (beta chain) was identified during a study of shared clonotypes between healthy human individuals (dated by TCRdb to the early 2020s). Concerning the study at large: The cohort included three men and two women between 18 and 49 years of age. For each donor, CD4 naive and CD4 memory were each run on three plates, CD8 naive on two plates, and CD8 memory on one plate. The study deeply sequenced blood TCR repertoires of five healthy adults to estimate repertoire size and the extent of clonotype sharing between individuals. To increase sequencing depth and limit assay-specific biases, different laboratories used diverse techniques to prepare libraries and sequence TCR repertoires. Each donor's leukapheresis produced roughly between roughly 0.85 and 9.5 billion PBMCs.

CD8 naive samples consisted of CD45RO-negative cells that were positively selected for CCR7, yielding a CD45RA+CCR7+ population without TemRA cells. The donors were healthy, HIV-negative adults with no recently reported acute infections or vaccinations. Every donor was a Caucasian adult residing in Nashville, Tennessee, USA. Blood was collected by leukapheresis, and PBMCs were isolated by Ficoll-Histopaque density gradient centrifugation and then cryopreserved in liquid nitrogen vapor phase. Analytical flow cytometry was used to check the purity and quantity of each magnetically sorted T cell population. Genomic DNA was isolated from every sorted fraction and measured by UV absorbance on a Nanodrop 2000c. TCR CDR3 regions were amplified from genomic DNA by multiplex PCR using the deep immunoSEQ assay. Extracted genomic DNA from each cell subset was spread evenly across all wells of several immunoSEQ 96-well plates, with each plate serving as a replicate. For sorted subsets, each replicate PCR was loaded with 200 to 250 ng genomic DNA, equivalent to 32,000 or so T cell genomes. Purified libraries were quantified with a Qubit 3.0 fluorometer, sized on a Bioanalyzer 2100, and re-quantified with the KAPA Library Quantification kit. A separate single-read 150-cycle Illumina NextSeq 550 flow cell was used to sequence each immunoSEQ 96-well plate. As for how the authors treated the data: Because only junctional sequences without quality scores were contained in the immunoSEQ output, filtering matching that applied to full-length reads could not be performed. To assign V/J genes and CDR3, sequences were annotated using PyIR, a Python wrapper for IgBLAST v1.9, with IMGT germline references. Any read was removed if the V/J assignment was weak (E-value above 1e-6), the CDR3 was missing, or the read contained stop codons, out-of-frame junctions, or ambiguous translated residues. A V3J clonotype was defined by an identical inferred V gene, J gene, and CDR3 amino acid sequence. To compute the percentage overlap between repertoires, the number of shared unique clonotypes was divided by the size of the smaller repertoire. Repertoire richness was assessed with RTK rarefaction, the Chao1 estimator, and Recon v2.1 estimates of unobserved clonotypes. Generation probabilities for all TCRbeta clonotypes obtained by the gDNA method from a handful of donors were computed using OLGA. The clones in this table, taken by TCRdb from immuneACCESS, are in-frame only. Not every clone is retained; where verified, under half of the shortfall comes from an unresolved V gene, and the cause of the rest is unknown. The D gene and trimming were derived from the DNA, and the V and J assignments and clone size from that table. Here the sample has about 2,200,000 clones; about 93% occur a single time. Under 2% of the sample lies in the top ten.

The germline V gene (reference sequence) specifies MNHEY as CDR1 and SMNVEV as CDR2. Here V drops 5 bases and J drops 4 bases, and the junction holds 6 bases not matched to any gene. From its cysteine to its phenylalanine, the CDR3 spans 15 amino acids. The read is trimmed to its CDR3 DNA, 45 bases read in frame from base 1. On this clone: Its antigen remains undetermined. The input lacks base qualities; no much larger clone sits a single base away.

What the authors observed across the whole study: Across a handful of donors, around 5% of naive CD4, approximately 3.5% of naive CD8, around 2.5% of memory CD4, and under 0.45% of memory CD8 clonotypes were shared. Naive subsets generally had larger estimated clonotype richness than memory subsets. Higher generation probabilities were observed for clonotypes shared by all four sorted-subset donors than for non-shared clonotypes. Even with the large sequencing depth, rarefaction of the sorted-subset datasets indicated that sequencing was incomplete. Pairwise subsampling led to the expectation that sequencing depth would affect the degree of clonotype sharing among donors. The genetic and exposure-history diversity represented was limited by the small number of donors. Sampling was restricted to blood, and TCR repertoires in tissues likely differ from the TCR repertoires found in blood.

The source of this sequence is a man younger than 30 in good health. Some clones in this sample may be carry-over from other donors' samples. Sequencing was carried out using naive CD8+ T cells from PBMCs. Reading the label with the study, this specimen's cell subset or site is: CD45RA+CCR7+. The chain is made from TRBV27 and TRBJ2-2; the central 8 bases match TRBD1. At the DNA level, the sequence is TGTGCCAGCAGTACCGGACAGGGTACCACCGGGGAGCTGTTTTTT. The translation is CASSTGQGTTGELFF.